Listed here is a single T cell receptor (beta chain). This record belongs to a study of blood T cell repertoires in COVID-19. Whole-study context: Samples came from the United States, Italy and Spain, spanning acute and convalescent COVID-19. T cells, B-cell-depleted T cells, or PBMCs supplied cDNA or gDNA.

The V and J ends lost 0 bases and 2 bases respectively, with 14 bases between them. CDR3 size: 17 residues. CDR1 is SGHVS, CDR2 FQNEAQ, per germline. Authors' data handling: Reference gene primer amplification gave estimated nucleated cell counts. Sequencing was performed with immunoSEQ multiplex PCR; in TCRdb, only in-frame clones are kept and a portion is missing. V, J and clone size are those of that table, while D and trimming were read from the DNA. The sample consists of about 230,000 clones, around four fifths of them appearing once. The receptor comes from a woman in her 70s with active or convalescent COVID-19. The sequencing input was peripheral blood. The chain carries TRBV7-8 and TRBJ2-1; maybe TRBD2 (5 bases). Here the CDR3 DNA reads TGTGCCAGCAGCTTAGCGTTTGCGGGCTCTGCCTACAATGAGCAGTTCTTC. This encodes CASSLAFAGSAYNEQFF.